Each of the 31 T cell receptor beta chains below was sequenced from the same sample in a study of blood T cell repertoires in COVID-19. Data came from immunoSEQ multiplex PCR; TCRdb stores just in-frame clones and leaves some out. The data show 110,000 or so clones, around 83% seen once. The specimen was peripheral blood. The receptors shown here come from a man aged 35-49 years with acute or convalescent COVID-19.

In DNA, the CDR3 is TGTGCCAGCAGTGAAGGTTGGGGCAGCACCTCTGGAAACACCATATATTTT. Its protein is CASSEGWGSTSGNTIYF. The chain has TRBV6-1 and TRBJ1-3; D perhaps matches TRBD1 (5 bases). V lost 1 base, J lost 0 bases, and 13 bases lay in between. From germline, CDR1 is MNHNS and CDR2 SASEGT. The CDR3 spans 17 residues.

J is TRBJ2-3 and V is TRBV2, with D possibly matching TRBD1 (6 bases). The V end was cut by 8 bases, the J end by 4 bases, with 13 bases between. Germline assignment: CDR1 SNHLY and CDR2 FYNNEI. There are 13 residues in the CDR3. CDR3 amino acids: CASGLNRADTQYF. In nucleotides, the CDR3 is TGTGCCAGCGGCCTGAACAGGGCAGATACGCAGTATTTT. Full variable domain (rest looked up from reference TRBV2 and TRBJ2-3): EPEVTQTPSHQVTQMGQEVILRCVPISNHLYFYWYRQILGQKVEFLVSFYNNEISEKSEIFDDQFSVERPDGSNFTLKIRSTKLEDSAMYFCASGLNRADTQYFGPGTRLTVL.

The chain carries TRBV24-1 and TRBJ2-1; 11 bases are shared with TRBD2. In germline, CDR1 is KGHDR, CDR2 SFDVKD. This CDR3 has 16 amino acids. V dropped 5 bases and J dropped 6; count of bases not matched to a gene: 8. DNA for the CDR3: TGTGCCACCAGTGCTCATGGTGGGACTAGCGGCAATGAGCAGTTCTTC. It translates to CATSAHGGTSGNEQFF.

This rearrangement joins TRBV24-1 to TRBJ2-1, with TRBD1 matching over 9 bases. Germline CDR1 KGHDR, CDR2 SFDVKD. The CDR3 extends over 16 amino acids. Trimming cost V 4 bases and J 3 bases; bases outside gene matches: 6. CDR3 region: CATSEYTGQGYNEQFF. CDR3 nucleotides: TGTGCCACCAGTGAGTATACGGGACAGGGCTACAATGAGCAGTTCTTC.

This sequence joins TRBV24-1 and TRBJ2-5; 7 bases align to TRBD2. This CDR3 region has 15 residues. CDR1 is KGHDR, CDR2 SFDVKD, per germline. The junction had 6 bases not matched to a gene; V was cut back by 2 bases and J by 4 bases. CDR3 protein: CATSDSTGGRETQYF. The CDR3 DNA is TGTGCCACCAGTGATTCGACGGGGGGACGAGAGACCCAGTACTTC.

V gene TRBV19 combines with J gene TRBJ2-2, with TRBD1 matching 12 bases. CDR1 and CDR2 (germline): LNHDA, SQIVND (reference sequence). The CDR3 is 19 amino acids. The V and J ends lost 7 bases and 2 bases, in that order; junction bases with no gene match: 14. The CDR3 loop reads CASTTTKMGQGANTGELFF. CDR3 DNA sequence: TGTGCCAGTACCACAACTAAAATGGGACAGGGGGCAAACACCGGGGAGCTGTTTTTT.

The CDR3 here is CASSSQGSGANVLTF. CDR3 DNA sequence: TGCGCCAGCAGCTCACAGGGATCTGGGGCCAACGTCCTGACTTTC. This chain connects TRBV5-1 to TRBJ2-6; TRBD1 might be the D (6 bases). In germline, CDR1 is SGHRS, CDR2 YFSETQ. Trimming removed 3 bases at V and 1 base at J, with 8 bases between. This CDR3 region has 15 residues.

The chain is built from TRBV6-5 and TRBJ1-5; D uncertain. Trimming removed 5 bases at V and 3 bases at J, with 5 bases between. The germline CDR1 and CDR2 sequences are MNHEY and SVGAGI. The CDR3 length is 12 residues. The CDR3 sequence is CASSPHNQPQHF. The CDR3 DNA reads TGTGCCAGCAGTCCCCACAATCAGCCCCAGCATTTT.

The chain employs TRBV11-2 and TRBJ1-2, with 12 positions matching TRBD1. The CDR3 covers 14 residues. The V segment lost 6 bases and the J segment 8 bases; nucleotides outside the gene matches: 7. Germline CDR1 SGHAT, CDR2 FQNNGV. The CDR3: CASSEGQGAWGYTF. The CDR3 DNA reads as TGTGCCAGCAGTGAGGGACAGGGGGCTTGGGGCTACACCTTC.

J is TRBJ2-2 and V is TRBV6-5; TRBD2 matches 8 bases. The length of the CDR3 is 15 residues. CDR1 and CDR2 from the germline V gene are MNHEY and SVGAGI. The trim removed 8 bases at V and 1 base at J, leaving 6 bases unmatched. CDR3 nucleotides: TGTGCCAGCGTCCTGAGCGGGGGGAACACCGGGGAGCTGTTTTTT. Amino acid sequence: CASVLSGGNTGELFF.

CDR3 nucleotide sequence: TGCGCCAGCAGCTTGATGCTAGGTGGCAATGAGCAGTTCTTC. Protein product: CASSLMLGGNEQFF. This rearrangement joins TRBV5-1 to TRBJ2-1; no clear D gene. The CDR3 has 14 amino acids. The germline V and J ends were trimmed by 1 base and 6 bases, with 11 bases remaining between them. CDR1 is SGHRS and CDR2 is YFSETQ in the germline V gene.

This clone occurred a few times. The chain joins TRBV7-3 to TRBJ2-2; D not certain. CDR1 SGHTA and CDR2 FQGTGA come from the germline V gene. CDR3 length: 15 amino acids. V gave up 5 bases and J gave up 2 bases, with 12 bases separating them. CDR3 amino acids: CASSLAAVNTGELFF. CDR3 coding DNA: TGTGCCAGCAGCCTGGCGGCAGTAAACACCGGGGAGCTGTTTTTT.

V usage is TRBV25-1 and J usage is TRBJ2-3; 8 bases are a match to TRBD1. Germline lookup yields CDR1 MGHDK and CDR2 SYGVNS. After removal of 3 bases from V and 3 bases from J, the junction contained 8 bases not matched to a gene. This CDR3 is built from 16 residues. The CDR3 bases are TGTGCCAGCAGTGACCCCGGACAGGGTAATACAGATACGCAGTATTTT. Translation: CASSDPGQGNTDTQYF.

The chain combines TRBV7-9 with TRBJ2-1; maybe TRBD2 (7 bases). The CDR3 loop spans 15 amino acids. The V end lost 2 bases, the J end lost 0 bases, and 8 bases lay between the germline ends. Germline CDR1 reads SEHNR; CDR2 reads FQNEAQ (reference sequence). Here the CDR3 reads CASSLRGGSYNEQFF. The CDR3, as DNA: TGTGCCAGCAGCTTAAGGGGGGGCTCCTACAATGAGCAGTTCTTC.

The CDR3 protein is CASSPYWTDEQYF. The CDR3 bases are TGCGCCAGCAGTCCCTACTGGACAGACGAGCAGTACTTC. The chain is built from TRBV4-1 and TRBJ2-7; D possibly corresponds to TRBD1 (6 bases). V gave up 6 bases and J gave up 5 bases, with 14 bases separating them. This CDR3 is 13 amino acids long. The germline V gene encodes CDR1 MGHRA and CDR2 YSYEKL.

The J gene is TRBJ2-7, the V gene TRBV5-4; 9 bases are shared with TRBD1. The germline V gene has CDR1 SGHNT and CDR2 YYREEE (reference sequence). J gave up 3 bases and V 0 bases, and 4 bases lay outside the gene matches. The CDR3 is 15 residues long. The CDR3 region is CASSLVGTGSYEQYF. The CDR3 nucleotides read TGTGCCAGCAGCTTGGTTGGGACAGGGAGCTACGAGCAGTACTTC.

This clone was seen a single time. The rearrangement uses TRBV9 and TRBJ1-1; TRBD1 matches at 8 bases. This CDR3 comprises 15 residues. The V and J ends lost 3 bases and 4 bases, in that order; junction bases with no gene match: 8. Germline assignment: CDR1 SGDLS and CDR2 YYNGEE. CDR3 bases: TGTGCCAGCAGCGGATTGACAGGGGATGGCACTGAAGCTTTCTTT. Protein sequence: CASSGLTGDGTEAFF. The full variable domain, its missing parts supplied by reference TRBV9 and TRBJ1-1, is DSGVTQTPKHLITATGQRVTLRCSPRSGDLSVYWYQQSLDQGLQFLIQYYNGEERAKGNILERFSAQQFPDLHSELNLSSLELGDSALYFCASSGLTGDGTEAFFGQGTRLTVV.

The chain couples TRBV6-5 to TRBJ1-2; maybe TRBD1 (5 bases). The CDR3 is 13 residues long. The germline CDR1 and CDR2 sequences are MNHEY and SVGAGI. Trimming left V 6 bases short and J 6 bases short, with 14 bases between. The CDR3: CASSRSGGNGYTF. The CDR3 DNA follows: TGTGCCAGCAGCCGATCCGGGGGAAATGGCTACACCTTC.

The chain has TRBV2 and TRBJ2-3; 8 bases align to TRBD2. There are 15 residues in the CDR3. After removal of 3 bases from V and 7 bases from J, the junction contained 9 bases not matched to a gene. CDR1 and CDR2 (germline): SNHLY, FYNNEI. CDR3 bases: TGTGCCAGCAGTGAGGGTCGGGGGGGCATAAATACGCAGTATTTT. Translation: CASSEGRGGINTQYF.

The chain couples TRBV27 to TRBJ2-7, with 11 bases aligning to TRBD2. This CDR3 is 17 amino acids long. V lost 1 base and J lost 4; bases outside the gene matches: 9. CDR1 and CDR2 (germline): MNHEY, SMNVEV (reference sequence). DNA of the CDR3: TGTGCCAGCAGTTTATTGGGGTCTAGCGGGGGGTTATACGAGCAGTACTTC. It encodes CASSLLGSSGGLYEQYF.

The CDR3 DNA is TGTGCCGCAAAGCCACAGGGGATCATTCAGTACTTC. This translates into CAAKPQGIIQYF. The rearrangement joins TRBV24-1 to TRBJ2-4; TRBD1 aligns across 7 bases. Germline V CDR1 and CDR2: KGHDR, SFDVKD. This CDR3 has 12 amino acids. The trim removed 12 bases at V and 9 bases at J, leaving 10 bases unmatched.

V usage is TRBV6-2 or TRBV6-3 and J usage is TRBJ2-1; 7 nucleotides line up with TRBD1. Trimming at V came to 5 bases and at J to 4 bases, leaving 11 bases not matched to a gene. This CDR3 contains 16 residues. Looked up from germline, CDR1 is MNHEY and CDR2 is SVGEGT. DNA of the CDR3: TGTGCCAGCAGTGACCCCACAGGGGCCCTATACAATGAGCAGTTCTTC. Translation: CASSDPTGALYNEQFF.

There are a few counts of this clone. V is TRBV2 and J is TRBJ2-3; TRBD1 might be the D (6 bases). With 0 bases removed from V and 2 bases from J, the gap between germline ends came to 21 bases. Germline V lookup: CDR1 SNHLY, CDR2 FYNNEI. This CDR3 spans 19 amino acids. CDR3 protein: CASSEALFYGDTSTDTQYF. The CDR3, as DNA: TGTGCCAGCAGTGAAGCGCTTTTTTATGGGGACACCTCCACAGATACGCAGTATTTT.

This chain uses TRBV7-2 with TRBJ2-7; 9 bases fit TRBD1. CDR1 and CDR2 from the germline V gene are SGHTA and FQGNSA. Trimming at V came to 0 bases and at J to 2 bases, leaving 2 bases not matched to a gene. There are 15 residues in the CDR3. In DNA form, the CDR3 reads TGTGCCAGCAGCTTAGCATGGGACAGGGCCTACGAGCAGTACTTC. It codes for CASSLAWDRAYEQYF.

The chain employs TRBV6-2 or TRBV6-3 and TRBJ1-4, with D maybe TRBD1 (5 bases). The V end was cut by 5 bases, the J end by 8 bases, with 9 bases between. This CDR3 has 12 residues. Germline loops: CDR1 MNHEY, CDR2 SVGEGT. The CDR3: CASSRDSEKLFF. Written as DNA, the CDR3 is TGTGCCAGCAGTAGAGACAGCGAAAAACTGTTTTTT.

This chain uses TRBV9 with TRBJ1-1; tentative D call: TRBD1 (5 bases). V gave up 2 bases and J gave up 3 bases, with 11 bases separating them. Germline loops: CDR1 SGDLS, CDR2 YYNGEE. The CDR3 consists of 14 residues. The CDR3 here is CASSVTAVHTEAFF. The DNA of the CDR3 is TGTGCCAGCAGCGTGACAGCTGTACACACTGAAGCTTTCTTT. The whole variable domain, remainder taken from reference TRBV9 and TRBJ1-1, is DSGVTQTPKHLITATGQRVTLRCSPRSGDLSVYWYQQSLDQGLQFLIQYYNGEERAKGNILERFSAQQFPDLHSELNLSSLELGDSALYFCASSVTAVHTEAFFGQGTRLTVV.

The chain combines TRBV13 with TRBJ1-1; TRBD1 agrees at 7 bases. The CDR3 totals 13 residues. Germline V gene lookup returns CDR1 PRHDT and CDR2 FYEKMQ (reference sequence). V lost 5 bases, J lost 7 bases, and 7 bases stayed unmatched. The CDR3 coding sequence is TGTGCCAGCAGCCCAGGGACAGCGGTTGAAGCTTTCTTT. As protein: CASSPGTAVEAFF.

This clone occurred once. V gene TRBV4-3 combines with J gene TRBJ2-1; 8 positions match TRBD2. Per the germline V gene, CDR1 is LGHNA and CDR2 is YSLEER. Trimming at V came to 0 bases and at J to 2 bases, leaving 6 bases not matched to a gene. The CDR3 extends over 17 amino acids. CDR3 sequence reads: CASSQDESGGTYNEQFF. The CDR3 coding sequence is TGCGCCAGCAGCCAAGATGAGAGCGGGGGTACCTACAATGAGCAGTTCTTC.

V usage is TRBV5-1 and J usage is TRBJ2-3, with 7 nucleotides matching TRBD2. There are 14 residues in the CDR3. Germline loops: CDR1 SGHRS, CDR2 YFSETQ. V was pared by 1 base and J by 6 bases, with 5 bases of the junction left unmatched. In nucleotides, the CDR3 is TGCGCCAGCAGCTTGCAGACTAGCTTGGATACGCAGTATTTT. Its protein product is CASSLQTSLDTQYF.

The rearrangement links TRBV3-1 (or the pseudogene TRBV3-2) to TRBJ1-2, with 8 bases identical to TRBD1. The germline gives CDR1 LGHDT, CDR2 YNNKEL (reference sequence). This CDR3 spans 16 amino acids. V lost 0 bases, J lost 3 bases, and 6 bases stayed unmatched. Here the CDR3 DNA reads TGTGCCAGCAGCCAAGATCAGGGGGCGGGGGACTATGGCTACACCTTC. Its translation: CASSQDQGAGDYGYTF.

This clone was found a few times. The J gene is TRBJ2-7, the V gene TRBV2, with D possibly being TRBD2 (7 bases). The germline V gene encodes CDR1 SNHLY and CDR2 FYNNEI. The CDR3 totals 14 residues. Trimming shortened V by 7 bases and J by 5 bases, and 18 bases separated the two germline ends. The CDR3, as DNA: TGTGCCAGCAATAGGGGGAGGGGGAATGACGAGCAGTACTTC. This gives the protein CASNRGRGNDEQYF.